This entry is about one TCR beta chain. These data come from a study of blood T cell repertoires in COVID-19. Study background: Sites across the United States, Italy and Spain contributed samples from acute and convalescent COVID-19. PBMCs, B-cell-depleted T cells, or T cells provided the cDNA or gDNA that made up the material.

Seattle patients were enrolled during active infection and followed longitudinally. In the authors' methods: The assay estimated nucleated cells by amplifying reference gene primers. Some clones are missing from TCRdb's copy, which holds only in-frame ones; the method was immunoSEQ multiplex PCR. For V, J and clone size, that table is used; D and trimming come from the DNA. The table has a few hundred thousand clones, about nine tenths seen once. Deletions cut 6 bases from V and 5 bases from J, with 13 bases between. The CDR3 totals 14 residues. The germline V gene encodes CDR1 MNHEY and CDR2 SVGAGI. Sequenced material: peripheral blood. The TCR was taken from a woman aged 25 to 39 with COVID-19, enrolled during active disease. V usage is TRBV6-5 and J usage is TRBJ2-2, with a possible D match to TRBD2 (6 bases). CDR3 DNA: TGTGCCAGCAGAACTAGCTCGAGGACCGGGGAGCTGTTTTTT. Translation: CASRTSSRTGELFF.